The 18 T cell receptor beta chains listed next were all sequenced from one sample in a study of blood T cells in healthy people across ages (dated by TCRdb to 2013 to 2016). The library was produced with 5' RACE. The instrument was an Illumina HiSeq 2500. A second roughly 6 to 11 cycle PCR used a sample-barcoded 5' primer and a J-beta primer mix. In TCRdb, the public reads were trimmed at Q25 with fastp and aligned with MiXCR, with productive beta chains retained. Entries that share a CDR3 protein sequence are merged under the most common genes and DNA. The sample records approximately 810,000 distinct CDR3 sequences, approximately 35% of which are singletons. The ten largest clones represent 10% to 15% of the sample. The sample consisted of blood. The receptors were gathered from a man in his late teens or twenties in good health.

The CDR3 coding sequence is TGTGCCAGCAGCTGGCAGGAGTCTGAAGCTTTCTTT. Translating it yields CASSWQESEAFF. J is TRBJ1-1 and V is TRBV5-6; D is unresolved. The CDR3 sequence is 12 residues long. Germline CDR1 reads SGHDT; CDR2 reads YYEEEE. Trimming took 3 bases from V and 6 from J, leaving 9 bases between them.

This clonotype was counted once. The J gene is TRBJ2-5, the V gene TRBV6-2 or TRBV6-3; a possible D gene is TRBD2 (6 bases). Trimming left V 2 bases short and J 11 bases short, with 18 bases between. Germline assignment: CDR1 MNHEY and CDR2 SVGEGT. The CDR3 spans 14 residues. The CDR3 DNA reads TGTGCCAGCAGTTACCAGACGAGGGGAGGTGAGCAGTACTTC. Protein product: CASSYQTRGGEQYF.

CDR3 DNA sequence: TGTGCCAGCTTACAGCGGGGTCTTGCAGATACGCAGTATTTT. As protein: CASLQRGLADTQYF. This chain joins TRBV27 and TRBJ2-3, with 7 bases lining up with TRBD2. Losses at the gene ends were 8 bases for V and 4 bases for J; bases not matched to a gene: 9. The germline V gene has CDR1 MNHEY and CDR2 SMNVEV (reference sequence). This CDR3 has 14 residues.

A remark on this clonotype: Possible read error: a much larger clone is one base away. The genes are TRBV5-1 and TRBJ2-1; 7 nucleotides agree with TRBD1. Germline V gene sequence: CDR1 SGHRS, CDR2 YFSETQ. CDR3 length: 14 residues. V shed 4 bases, J shed 11 bases, and the junction held 12 bases outside the gene matches. The CDR3 sequence is CASSATTGRHKQFF. CDR3 bases: TGCGCCAGCAGCGCCACGACAGGGAGACACAAGCAGTTCTTC.

In this sample, this clonotype turned up many times. The gene calls are TRBV12-3 or TRBV12-4 and TRBJ2-4; possible D gene TRBD2, 5 bases. The CDR3 extends over 15 amino acids. Trimming stripped 7 bases from V and 7 bases from J, with 20 bases between. Written as DNA, the CDR3 is TGTGCCAGCACCCCGTCGGGCCTCGCGGGCAACATTCAGTACTTC. It translates to CASTPSGLAGNIQYF.

This clonotype was counted ten times or more. The genes are TRBV12-3 or TRBV12-4 and TRBJ2-1, with 8 nucleotides matching TRBD2. The CDR3 is 15 amino acids. The ends lost 6 bases at V and 1 base at J; junction bases unmatched: 5. DNA for the CDR3: TGTGCCAGCAGACCCCGGGGGGGTTCCTACAATGAGCAGTTCTTC. This gives the protein CASRPRGGSYNEQFF.

This clonotype came up a few times. The genes are TRBV12-3 or TRBV12-4 and TRBJ1-5; D unresolved. The CDR3 extends over 16 amino acids. V lost 3 bases and J lost 3, with 15 bases in between. CDR3 DNA sequence: TGTGCCAGCAGTTTCTCCAGGACGGCCGACAATCAGCCCCAGCATTTT. Translated, it gives CASSFSRTADNQPQHF.

The chain couples TRBV7-3 to TRBJ2-1, with 8 nucleotides matching TRBD1. This CDR3 spans 13 amino acids. Trimming removed 2 bases from V and 10 bases from J; junction bases left unmatched: 4. Germline assignment: CDR1 SGHTA and CDR2 FQGTGA. In nucleotides, the CDR3 is TGTGCCAGCAGCTTAGGACAGGGTGACGAGCAGTTCTTC. It specifies CASSLGQGDEQFF. Full variable domain (remainder filled in from reference TRBV7-3 and TRBJ2-1): GAGVSQTPSNKVTEKGKYVELRCDPISGHTALYWYRQSLGQGPEFLIYFQGTGAADDSGLPNDRFFAVRPEGSVSTLKIQRTERGDSAVYLCASSLGQGDEQFFGPGTRLTVL.

V and J are TRBV7-2 and TRBJ2-1, with 9 nucleotides matching TRBD1. CDR1 is SGHTA, CDR2 FQGNSA, per germline. J gave up 4 bases and V 5 bases, and 6 bases lay outside the gene matches. The CDR3 has 15 residues. The CDR3 nucleotides are TGTGCCAGCAGCGCGGACAGGGGAGGGTACAATGAGCAGTTCTTC. This codes for CASSADRGGYNEQFF.

This rearrangement joins TRBV5-5 to TRBJ2-5; D is perhaps TRBD1 (6 bases). V was clipped by 0 bases and J by 4 bases, with 10 bases between them. The CDR3 loop spans 14 amino acids. Germline CDR1 and CDR2: SGHKS and YYEKEE (reference sequence). CDR3 nucleotides: TGTGCCAGCAGCTTGGCCACAGGGCCAGAGACCCAGTACTTC. As protein: CASSLATGPETQYF. The variable domain in full, with the rest retrieved from reference TRBV5-5 and TRBJ2-5, is DAGVTQSPTHLIKTRGQQVTLRCSPISGHKSVSWYQQVLGQGPQFIFQYYEKEERGRGNFPDRFSARQFPNYSSELNVNALLLGDSALYLCASSLATGPETQYFGPGTRLLVL.

The J gene is TRBJ2-3, the V gene TRBV5-4; 11 bases agree with TRBD2. The junction had 7 bases not matched to a gene; V was cut back by 3 bases and J by 4 bases. Germline lookup yields CDR1 SGHNT and CDR2 YYREEE (reference sequence). This CDR3 contains 16 residues. The CDR3 sequence is CASSSMTSGVSDTQYF. Here the CDR3 DNA reads TGTGCCAGCAGCTCCATGACTAGCGGGGTATCAGATACGCAGTATTTT.

The chain combines TRBV20-1 with TRBJ2-7; 7 bases are shared with TRBD2. V was clipped by 4 bases and J by 7 bases; unmatched bases: 16. The CDR3 totals 15 residues. CDR1 is DFQATT and CDR2 is SNEGSKA in the germline V gene (reference sequence). The CDR3 here is CSAILRGSQGNEQYF. In DNA, the CDR3 is TGCAGTGCTATCCTGCGGGGGAGCCAGGGAAATGAGCAGTACTTC.

The rearrangement uses TRBV29-1 and TRBJ2-1, with D perhaps matching TRBD2 (5 bases). The CDR3 is made up of 13 amino acids. The ends were cut back, 7 bases at V and 2 bases at J, with 12 bases in the middle. Germline V lookup: CDR1 SQVTM, CDR2 ANQGSEA. The CDR3 protein is CSASRDTYNEQFF. The CDR3 DNA sequence: TGCAGCGCGTCACGGGATACCTACAATGAGCAGTTCTTC.

This chain connects TRBV10-3 to TRBJ1-1; 8 nucleotides align to TRBD1. The CDR3 extends over 14 amino acids. Germline CDR1 reads ENHRY; CDR2 reads SYGVKD. Unmatched junction bases numbered 5, after V lost 7 bases and J lost 1 base. This CDR3 reads CAITPDRENTEAFF. The DNA of the CDR3 is TGTGCCATCACCCCGGACAGGGAGAACACTGAAGCTTTCTTT.

About this clonotype: Possible read error: a much larger clone is one base away. This chain connects TRBV4-3 to TRBJ2-7; D possibly corresponds to TRBD2 (5 bases). The length of the CDR3 is 15 residues. V was trimmed by 0 bases and J by 7 bases, leaving 16 bases between them. Looked up from germline, CDR1 is LGHNA and CDR2 is YSLEER. CDR3 in amino acids: CASSQERASYNEQYF. The CDR3 coding sequence is TGCGCCAGCAGCCAAGAGCGGGCTAGCTACAATGAGCAGTACTTC.

The chain's CDR3 is CASSEQEGRSGDEQYF. The CDR3 region has the DNA TGTGCCAGCAGTGAACAGGAGGGCAGGAGTGGGGATGAGCAGTACTTC. The V call is TRBV2, the J call TRBJ2-5; a weak D match, TRBD2 (6 bases). Germline V gene sequence: CDR1 SNHLY, CDR2 FYNNEI. Trimming removed 2 bases from V and 11 bases from J, with 24 bases in between. This CDR3 contains 16 residues.

The chain's CDR3 is CASSPLTGLDQPQHF. DNA of the CDR3: TGTGCCAGCAGCCCACTCACGGGCCTGGATCAGCCCCAGCATTTT. The genes are TRBV7-8 and TRBJ1-5; no definite D call. V lost 5 bases, J lost 5 bases, and 16 bases lay in between. CDR1 is SGHVS, CDR2 FQNEAQ, per germline. This CDR3 is 15 amino acids long.

The chain employs TRBV12-3 or TRBV12-4 and TRBJ2-1; D might be TRBD1 (7 bases). V dropped 3 bases and J dropped 13 bases, with 19 bases sitting between them. CDR3 length: 14 residues. The CDR3 sequence: CASSFRQGGWTQFF. CDR3 sequence (DNA): TGTGCCAGCAGTTTCAGGCAGGGGGGATGGACCCAGTTCTTC.